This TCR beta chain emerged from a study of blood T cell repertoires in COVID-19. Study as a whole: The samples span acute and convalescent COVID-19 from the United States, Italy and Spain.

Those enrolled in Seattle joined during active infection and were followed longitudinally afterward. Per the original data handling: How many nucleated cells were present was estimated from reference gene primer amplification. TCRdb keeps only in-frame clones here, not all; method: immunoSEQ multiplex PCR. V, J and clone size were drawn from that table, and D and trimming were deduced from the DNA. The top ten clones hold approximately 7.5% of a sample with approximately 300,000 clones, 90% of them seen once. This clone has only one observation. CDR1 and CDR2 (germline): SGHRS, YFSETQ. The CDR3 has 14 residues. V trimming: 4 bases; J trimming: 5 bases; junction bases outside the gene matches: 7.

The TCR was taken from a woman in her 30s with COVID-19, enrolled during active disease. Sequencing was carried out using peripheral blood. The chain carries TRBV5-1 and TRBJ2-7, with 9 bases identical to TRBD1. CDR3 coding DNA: TGCGCCAGCAGCCGCGACAGGGGGGATGACGAGCAGTACTTC. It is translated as CASSRDRGDDEQYF.